This TCR beta chain was sequenced during a study of CD8 T cells in Susac syndrome. The CDR3 extends over 16 amino acids. CDR1 is SQVTM, CDR2 ANQGSEA, per germline. The germline V and J ends were trimmed by 2 bases and 6 bases, with 19 bases remaining between them. About 0.45 to 1 ug RNA was reverse transcribed with random hexamers. TCRdb re-analysed the immunoSEQ multiplex PCR reads in MiXCR, keeping a single row per CDR3 protein. The sample lists just over 150,000 distinct CDR3 sequences; 85% to 95% were seen once. The authors negatively isolated CD8+ and CD4+ T cells and FACS-enriched TEMRA cells. The material sequenced was CD4+ T cells from PBMCs. The source of this sequence is a human donor with Susac syndrome. This rearrangement joins TRBV29-1 to TRBJ2-2; D is perhaps TRBD1 or TRBD2 (6 bases each). CDR3 bases: TGCAGCGTTGAATTAGTCCTCGGGGGCTCGGCCGGGGAGCTGTTTTTT. Its protein product is CSVELVLGGSAGELFF.